This TCR beta chain was retrieved from a study of blood T cell repertoires in COVID-19. Study details: The samples span acute and convalescent COVID-19 from the United States, Italy and Spain. Sources were T cells, B-cell-depleted T cells, or PBMCs; the material itself was cDNA or gDNA.

Original processing notes: The assay estimated nucleated cells by amplifying reference gene primers. Generated by immunoSEQ multiplex PCR, the TCRdb table keeps only in-frame clones and is missing some. D and trimming come from the DNA, and the V and J calls and clone size come from that table. The sample includes about 50,000 clones, approximately 82% of them seen just once. V gave up 0 bases and J gave up 2 bases, with 15 bases separating them. Germline V gives CDR1 SGHRS, CDR2 YFSETQ. The CDR3 consists of 17 residues. V gene TRBV5-1 combines with J gene TRBJ1-5; D call uncertain. The sequenced sample consisted of peripheral blood. The receptor comes from a human donor in a cohort sampled during active COVID-19. This CDR3 reads CASSLGLGSLGNQPQHF. In DNA form, the CDR3 reads TGCGCCAGCAGCTTGGGCCTAGGGAGTTTGGGCAATCAGCCCCAGCATTTT.